Presented here are 26 T cell receptor beta chains from one specimen sequenced in a study of spatial heterogeneity in lung cancer. This sample's time point: sample taken at primary tumor resection. General study results and limits: Within tumors, counts of expanded alpha and beta TCRs tracked tumor mutation counts.

Their cognate antigens are unknown. Each CDR3 protein is one row after TCRdb ran MiXCR on the 5' RACE reads. The sample lists about 6,800 distinct CDR3 sequences, roughly 13% seen once, with 9.5% to 10% in the top ten. This material consisted of lung tumor tissue, taken at surgery. The receptors were sampled from a male donor with early-stage non-small cell lung cancer.

This clonotype rates as medium-sized. As an off-target read in a library built for alpha chains, this beta chain has a frequency of little significance. The rearrangement joins TRBV20-1 to TRBJ1-5; the D gene is possibly TRBD1 (6 bases). This CDR3 contains 12 residues. Germline-derived CDR1 and CDR2 are DFQATT and SNEGSKA (reference sequence). V was clipped by 4 bases and J by 6 bases, with 10 bases between them. In DNA form, the CDR3 reads TGCAGTGCTACAGGGGTGGGTCAGCCCCAGCATTTT. Residues: CSATGVGQPQHF.

The sample holds many counts of this clonotype. The library was designed around alpha chains, so this beta chain is a stray read whose abundance carries little weight. The chain recombines TRBV18 with TRBJ1-5; no reliable D call. The ends were cut back, 2 bases at V and 11 bases at J, with 13 bases in the middle. The CDR3 extends over 13 amino acids. Germline-derived CDR1 and CDR2 are KGHSH and LQKENI. The CDR3, as DNA: TGTGCCAGCTCACCATTTCCTGACTGGGCCCAGCATTTT. As protein: CASSPFPDWAQHF.

In regard to this clonotype: A library made for alpha chains picked up this beta chain off target, so its size means little. J is TRBJ2-1 and V is TRBV5-4, with D perhaps being TRBD1 or TRBD2 (5 bases each). The CDR3 contains 16 residues. Germline CDR1 SGHNT, CDR2 YYREEE (reference sequence). Trimming shortened V by 0 bases and J by 3 bases, and 13 bases separated the two germline ends. The CDR3 bases are TGTGCCAGCAGCTTGGCCAATCGGGACCGCTACAATGAGCAGTTCTTC. Its protein product is CASSLANRDRYNEQFF.

About this clonotype itself: Within a library made for alpha chains, this beta chain is off target, and its count is uninformative. The chain couples TRBV12-3 or TRBV12-4 to TRBJ1-1, with TRBD1 matching over 9 bases. This CDR3 is built from 13 residues. J lost 0 bases, V lost 10 bases, and 3 bases had no gene match. CDR3 in DNA: TGTGCCACCAGGACAGGGGTGAACACTGAAGCTTTCTTT. Translating gives CATRTGVNTEAFF.

In this sample, this clonotype turned up many times. This beta chain slipped into a library made for alpha chains as a stray read, so its size is not meaningful. This rearrangement joins TRBV7-9 to TRBJ2-1, with D hard to call. The CDR3 extends over 11 amino acids. The germline V gene encodes CDR1 SEHNR and CDR2 FQNEAQ (reference sequence). V was pared by 1 base and J by 7 bases, with 2 bases between. In nucleotides, the CDR3 is TGTGCCAGCAGCTTAGGGAATGAGCAGTTCTTC. Translated: CASSLGNEQFF.

This clonotype ranks as medium-sized. Little can be read into the size of this beta chain, an off-target read in a library designed for alpha chains. The chain links TRBV6-6 to TRBJ1-4; TRBD1 aligns across 8 bases. CDR3 length: 14 residues. Germline V gene sequence: CDR1 MNHNY, CDR2 SVGAGI (reference sequence). The J segment lost 5 bases and the V segment lost 2 bases, leaving 1 base of the junction unmatched. CDR3 sequence reads: CASSYDRGNEKLFF. The CDR3 nucleotides read TGTGCCAGCAGTTACGACAGGGGCAATGAAAAACTGTTTTTT.

By frequency in the sample, this clonotype is medium-sized (0.01 to 0.1%). This beta chain is a stray read from a library made for alpha chains; its abundance is not meaningful. The genes are TRBV12-3 or TRBV12-4 and TRBJ2-7; no firm D call. The V gene lost 4 bases and the J gene lost 2 bases, with 9 bases spanning the gap. The CDR3 extends over 13 amino acids. The CDR3 protein is CASSWGKTYEQYF. The CDR3 nucleotides are TGTGCCAGCAGTTGGGGAAAGACCTACGAGCAGTACTTC.

The table lists this clonotype with many counts. This beta chain represents an off-target read in a library built for alpha chains; its size is of limited meaning. The chain uses TRBV10-3 and TRBJ2-1, with TRBD2 identical over 8 bases. CDR3 length: 15 amino acids. The junction had 3 bases not matched to a gene; V was cut back by 3 bases and J by 2 bases. Germline lookup yields CDR1 ENHRY and CDR2 SYGVKD. The CDR3 spells CAISELAATYNEQFF. The CDR3, as DNA: TGTGCCATCAGTGAACTAGCGGCCACCTACAATGAGCAGTTCTTC.

This clonotype was seen a handful of times. Within a library made for alpha chains, this beta chain is off target, and its count is uninformative. J is TRBJ1-3 and V is TRBV12-3 or TRBV12-4; D unresolved. The CDR3 is 14 residues long. Trimming removed 2 bases at V and 0 bases at J, with 5 bases between. This chain's CDR3 is CASSLRHSGNTIYF. The CDR3 coding sequence is TGTGCCAGCAGTTTACGCCACTCTGGAAACACCATATATTTT.

This clonotype was found many times. Found in a library prepared for alpha chains, this beta chain is an off-target read, and its abundance has little meaning. This rearrangement joins TRBV6-5 to TRBJ1-2; no clear D gene. This CDR3 has 16 residues. Germline-derived CDR1 and CDR2 are MNHEY and SVGAGI. V lost 0 bases and J 4 bases, leaving 15 bases between the germline ends. Here the CDR3 DNA reads TGTGCCAGCAGTTACTCGCGTCGGTCAGCAAGCTATGGCTACACCTTC. Amino acids: CASSYSRRSASYGYTF.

Ten or more counts support this clonotype. This beta chain is off target for a library built for alpha chains, so its abundance means little. The genes are TRBV5-1 and TRBJ1-5, with TRBD1 identical over 9 bases. Per germline, CDR1 SGHRS and CDR2 YFSETQ. Losses at the gene ends were 0 bases for V and 4 bases for J; bases not matched to a gene: 5. CDR3 length equals 16 residues. The CDR3 DNA is TGCGCCAGCAGCTTGGGGGAAGGGACAGGGAATCAGCCCCAGCATTTT. Translating gives CASSLGEGTGNQPQHF.

A note on this clonotype: This beta chain is an unintended read in a library built for alpha chains; its size means little. The chain carries TRBV6-5 and TRBJ2-7, with 12 bases aligning to TRBD1. Trimming at V came to 3 bases and at J to 3 bases, leaving 3 bases not matched to a gene. Germline CDR1 MNHEY, CDR2 SVGAGI. This CDR3 region has 15 residues. The CDR3 nucleotides read TGTGCCAGCAGTTATCGGGACAGGGGGCTCTACGAGCAGTACTTC. Encoded protein: CASSYRDRGLYEQYF.

This clonotype came up a few times. Since the library was made to target alpha chains, this beta chain is a stray read and its abundance is not meaningful. V is TRBV12-3 or TRBV12-4 and J is TRBJ2-7; 8 bases align to TRBD1. V lost 4 bases to trimming and J lost 1 base; unmatched junction nucleotides: 6. The CDR3 loop spans 15 amino acids. CDR3: CASSYRRTGSYEQYF. CDR3 DNA: TGTGCCAGCAGTTATAGAAGGACAGGGTCCTACGAGCAGTACTTC.

This clonotype was recorded at least ten times. This beta chain appears as a stray read in a library generated for alpha chains; its size is not informative. This chain links TRBV5-1 with TRBJ1-1; D remains ambiguous. The CDR3 has 17 residues. Trimming removed 0 bases from V and 2 bases from J, with 17 bases in between. Germline V gene lookup returns CDR1 SGHRS and CDR2 YFSETQ. The CDR3 DNA is TGCGCCAGCAGCTTGGACAGAGCTTACGAGATTAACACTGAAGCTTTCTTT. Translation: CASSLDRAYEINTEAFF.

This clonotype was detected many times. This beta chain is a stray read from a library made for alpha chains; its abundance is not meaningful. This chain uses TRBV2 with TRBJ2-3; D gene unclear. This CDR3 spans 13 amino acids. The V gene lost 7 bases and the J gene lost 2 bases, with 10 bases spanning the gap. Germline values: CDR1 SNHLY, CDR2 FYNNEI. The CDR3 here is CASKADFTDTQYF. The CDR3 coding sequence is TGTGCCAGCAAGGCGGATTTCACAGATACGCAGTATTTT.

This clonotype was recorded at least ten times. This beta chain is an unintended read in a library built for alpha chains; its size means little. The CDR3 nucleotides are TGTGCCAGCAGTTTAAGAGGGGGCTCTCGTGGAAACACCATATATTTT. It encodes CASSLRGGSRGNTIYF. V usage is TRBV12-3 or TRBV12-4 and J usage is TRBJ1-3, with TRBD1 matching 7 bases. With 2 bases clipped from V and 3 bases from J, the junction kept 7 bases outside the gene matches. This CDR3 is 16 amino acids long.

This clonotype has a count of ten or more. The library was built for alpha chains, so this beta chain is an off-target read and its size means little. The chain joins TRBV28 to TRBJ2-1, with 8 bases identical to TRBD1. The V and J ends lost 3 bases and 8 bases, in that order; junction bases with no gene match: 9. This CDR3 comprises 15 residues. CDR1 is MDHEN, CDR2 SYDVKM, per germline. DNA of the CDR3: TGTGCCAGCAGTTTTGACAGGGGAGTTGTATATGAGCAGTTCTTC. This codes for CASSFDRGVVYEQFF. Full variable domain (remainder filled in from reference TRBV28 and TRBJ2-1): DVKVTQSSRYLVKRTGEKVFLECVQDMDHENMFWYRQDPGLGLRLIYFSYDVKMKEKGDIPEGYSVSREKKERFSLILESASTNQTSMYLCASSFDRGVVYEQFFGPGTRLTVL.

This clonotype is large. This beta chain is an unintended read in a library built for alpha chains; its size means little. The V and J genes are TRBV5-6 and TRBJ1-3, with a weak D call TRBD1 (5 bases). CDR1 and CDR2 from the germline V gene are SGHDT and YYEEEE. The V end lost 4 bases, the J end lost 0 bases, and 17 bases lay between the germline ends. The CDR3 covers 17 residues. The CDR3 region has the DNA TGTGCCAGCAGCCTGACCCTTCGACAGAACTCTGGAAACACCATATATTTT. Its protein product is CASSLTLRQNSGNTIYF.

By sample share, this clonotype is medium-sized. This beta chain appears as a stray read in a library generated for alpha chains; its size is not informative. This rearrangement joins TRBV20-1 to TRBJ2-1; D is unclear. Trimming shortened V by 3 bases and J by 4 bases, and 10 bases separated the two germline ends. Germline-derived CDR1 and CDR2 are DFQATT and SNEGSKA (reference sequence). The CDR3 loop spans 13 amino acids. The CDR3 loop reads CSARLRIYNEQFF. In nucleotides, the CDR3 is TGCAGTGCTAGGCTCCGGATTTACAATGAGCAGTTCTTC.

In its sample, this clonotype was seen a few times. This beta chain slipped into a library made for alpha chains as a stray read, so its size is not meaningful. The gene calls are TRBV29-1 and TRBJ2-7; TRBD2 agrees at 10 bases. Germline V CDR1 and CDR2: SQVTM, ANQGSEA. This CDR3 region has 15 residues. Germline trimming cut 4 bases from V and 3 bases from J; bases unmatched to any gene: 9. This CDR3 reads CSVARRTSGNYEQYF. CDR3 DNA sequence: TGCAGCGTTGCGAGAAGGACTAGCGGAAACTACGAGCAGTACTTC.

Judged by abundance, this clonotype is medium-sized. Being off target in a library aimed at alpha chains, this beta chain has a size of little meaning. The chain recombines TRBV10-3 with TRBJ2-1; D is unclear. Germline V gives CDR1 ENHRY, CDR2 SYGVKD. The germline V and J ends were trimmed by 2 bases and 7 bases, with 9 bases remaining between them. There are 13 residues in the CDR3. This CDR3 is CAISEVAQNEQFF. The CDR3 coding sequence is TGTGCCATCAGTGAGGTTGCTCAGAATGAGCAGTTCTTC.

This clonotype is deemed medium-sized. This beta chain is a stray sequence in a library constructed for alpha chains; its clone size is not meaningful. The V gene is TRBV20-1, the J gene TRBJ2-3; no clear D gene. CDR1 and CDR2 from the germline V gene are DFQATT and SNEGSKA (reference sequence). The CDR3 has 13 residues. V shed 1 base and J shed 4 bases, with 9 bases lying between them. The CDR3 nucleotides are TGCAGTGCTAGAGGGCGGTCCGCAGATACGCAGTATTTT. Translation: CSARGRSADTQYF.

In this sample, this clonotype is medium-sized. Within a library made for alpha chains, this beta chain is off target, and its count is uninformative. The chain couples TRBV6-1 to TRBJ1-5; tentatively, D is TRBD1 (6 bases). The CDR3 totals 14 residues. Germline CDR1 reads MNHNS; CDR2 reads SASEGT. The V and J ends lost 8 bases and 5 bases respectively, with 16 bases between them. CDR3 nucleotide sequence: TGTGCCAGCCTTAGGGACACGCTCTATCAGCCCCAGCATTTT. It yields the protein CASLRDTLYQPQHF.

This clonotype was seen ten or more times. This beta chain represents an off-target read in a library built for alpha chains; its size is of limited meaning. This sequence joins TRBV2 and TRBJ2-3; D could derive from TRBD1 or TRBD2 (5 bases each). V shed 11 bases and J shed 2 bases, with 17 bases lying between them. The CDR3 covers 14 residues. The germline gives CDR1 SNHLY, CDR2 FYNNEI. CDR3 in DNA: TGTGCCCCCGTCACGGGACGGTCCACAGATACGCAGTATTTT. Its translation: CAPVTGRSTDTQYF.

Turning to this clonotype: A library made for alpha chains picked up this beta chain off target, so its size means little. The rearrangement links TRBV14 to TRBJ2-1; a possible D gene is TRBD2 (6 bases). CDR1 and CDR2 (germline): SGHDN, FVKESK. V was cut by 0 bases and J by 3 bases, with 15 bases left in between. This CDR3 is 17 amino acids long. The CDR3 coding sequence is TGTGCCAGCAGCCAAGATATGGGCCTAGCGAGCTACAATGAGCAGTTCTTC. Its protein is CASSQDMGLASYNEQFF.

This clonotype is medium-sized by share. Within a library made for alpha chains, this beta chain is off target, and its count is uninformative. J is TRBJ2-7 and V is TRBV19; D is ambiguous. Between the trimmed V and J ends, which lost 5 bases and 8 bases, there was a span of 13 bases. The CDR3 length is 12 residues. Germline V gene sequence: CDR1 LNHDA, CDR2 SQIVND (reference sequence). This CDR3 reads CASSSSSSQQYF. DNA of the CDR3: TGTGCCAGTAGTTCTTCGAGTAGCCAGCAGTACTTC.